One and the same sample provided the 29 T cell receptor beta chains below, sequenced in a study of cytomegalovirus exposure and HLA in healthy donors. PCR employed 60 Vbeta and 13 Jbeta primers. Repertoires were generated with immunoSEQ multiplex PCR, while TCRdb's copy carries only in-frame clones and drops some. The table lists around 300,000 clones, under 80% of them singletons, with roughly 2.4% in the top ten. Sequenced: PBMCs. All receptors derive from a female donor in good health and CMV-seronegative.

V usage is TRBV25-1 and J usage is TRBJ1-4; a possible D gene is TRBD1 (6 bases). Trimming took off 7 bases at V and 8 bases at J, with 20 bases between the two ends. There are 15 residues in the CDR3. The germline CDR1 and CDR2 sequences are MGHDK and SYGVNS. The CDR3 DNA is TGTGCCAGCACCCCAGGGGCAGGGCCACGGGAAAAACTGTTTTTT. This translates into CASTPGAGPREKLFF.

This clone occurred a few times. V and J are TRBV27 and TRBJ2-6; TRBD1 agrees at 8 bases. J was trimmed by 3 bases and V by 2 bases; bases with no gene match: 6. The CDR3 is made up of 17 amino acids. Germline V lookup: CDR1 MNHEY, CDR2 SMNVEV (reference sequence). CDR3 in amino acids: CASSLAGQGFGANVLTF. The CDR3 DNA reads TGTGCCAGCAGTTTAGCAGGACAGGGCTTTGGGGCCAACGTCCTGACTTTC. Using reference TRBV27 and TRBJ2-6 for the parts outside the CDR3, the full variable domain is EAQVTQNPRYLITVTGKKLTVTCSQNMNHEYMSWYRQDPGLGLRQIYYSMNVEVTDKGDVPEGYKVSRKEKRNFPLILESPSPNQTSLYFCASSLAGQGFGANVLTFGAGSRLTVL.

The chain is built from TRBV6-5 and TRBJ1-1; a possible D gene is TRBD1 (6 bases). V was shortened by 6 bases and J by 7 bases, with 15 bases between the two germline ends. This CDR3 contains 13 residues. Germline V gene sequence: CDR1 MNHEY, CDR2 SVGAGI. CDR3 DNA: TGTGCCAGCAGCCTATCTTACAGGGTTGAAGCTTTCTTT. Its protein is CASSLSYRVEAFF.

V is TRBV28 and J is TRBJ2-5; 11 bases agree with TRBD2. CDR3 length: 16 amino acids. The V gene end was trimmed by 8 bases and the J gene end by 5 bases; junction bases not matched to a gene: 13. The germline V gene has CDR1 MDHEN and CDR2 SYDVKM. In DNA, the CDR3 is TGTGCCAGCGGTACAGGCCTAGCGGGAGGAAGGGAGACCCAGTACTTC. It codes for CASGTGLAGGRETQYF. Drawing the rest from reference TRBV28 and TRBJ2-5, the complete variable domain is DVKVTQSSRYLVKRTGEKVFLECVQDMDHENMFWYRQDPGLGLRLIYFSYDVKMKEKGDIPEGYSVSREKKERFSLILESASTNQTSMYLCASGTGLAGGRETQYFGPGTRLLVL.

The chain joins TRBV5-1 to TRBJ2-1; the D gene is possibly TRBD2 (7 bases). Per germline, CDR1 SGHRS and CDR2 YFSETQ. The CDR3 consists of 15 residues. V lost 5 bases to trimming and J lost 1 base, with 13 bases between them. CDR3 sequence (DNA): TGCGCCAGCAGGCAGGCGGGGGCATCCTACAATGAGCAGTTCTTC. This encodes CASRQAGASYNEQFF. The full variable domain, with the rest looked up from reference TRBV5-1 and TRBJ2-1, is KAGVTQTPRYLIKTRGQQVTLSCSPISGHRSVSWYQQTPGQGLQFLFEYFSETQRNKGNFPGRFSGRQFSNSRSEMNVSTLELGDSALYLCASRQAGASYNEQFFGPGTRLTVL.

V and J are TRBV15 and TRBJ2-5; TRBD2 might be the D (6 bases). The CDR3 has 15 residues. V lost 0 bases, J lost 2 bases, and 10 bases lay in between. Germline CDR1 LNHNV, CDR2 YYDKDF (reference sequence). The CDR3 here is CATSREARGQETQYF. The CDR3 DNA reads as TGTGCCACCAGCAGAGAGGCCCGGGGGCAAGAGACCCAGTACTTC.

The CDR3 nucleotides are TGTGCCTGGAGTGTCGACAGTAACAATGAAAAACTGTTTTTT. Translation: CAWSVDSNNEKLFF. The chain is built from TRBV30 and TRBJ1-4; D perhaps matches TRBD1 (5 bases). This CDR3 spans 14 amino acids. Germline V gene data show CDR1 as GTSNPN and CDR2 as SVGIG (reference sequence). Deletions cut 0 bases from V and 5 bases from J, with 10 bases between.

The rearrangement links TRBV6-6 to TRBJ2-6; perhaps TRBD1 as D (7 bases). The CDR3 extends over 16 amino acids. The germline V gene has CDR1 MNHNY and CDR2 SVGAGI (reference sequence). Trimming took 7 bases from V and 4 from J, leaving 17 bases between them. The CDR3 spells CASTQTGAGGANVLTF. CDR3 nucleotides: TGTGCCAGCACCCAAACAGGGGCGGGGGGGGCCAACGTCCTGACTTTC.

This CDR3 reads CASSLLQGRYGYTF. CDR3 bases: TGTGCCAGCAGCTTACTCCAGGGTCGCTATGGCTACACCTTC. The chain couples TRBV6-5 to TRBJ1-2; D possibly corresponds to TRBD1 (5 bases). Trimming left V 6 bases short and J 4 bases short, with 15 bases between. From germline, CDR1 is MNHEY and CDR2 SVGAGI. This CDR3 has 14 residues.

V and J are TRBV5-1 and TRBJ1-2, with 9 bases identical to TRBD1. This CDR3 region has 14 residues. Germline loops: CDR1 SGHRS, CDR2 YFSETQ. V dropped 4 bases and J dropped 3; count of bases not matched to a gene: 4. The chain's CDR3 is CASSLRTGDYGYTF. CDR3 in DNA: TGCGCCAGCAGCCTGAGGACAGGGGACTATGGCTACACCTTC.

J is TRBJ2-3 and V is TRBV28; 9 positions agree with TRBD2. Losses at the gene ends were 3 bases for V and 2 bases for J; bases not matched to a gene: 6. Per germline, CDR1 MDHEN and CDR2 SYDVKM. This CDR3 spans 16 amino acids. The CDR3 bases are TGTGCCAGCAGTTTGCGGGAGGGAGGGAACACAGATACGCAGTATTTT. It translates to CASSLREGGNTDTQYF.

The gene calls are TRBV9 and TRBJ2-2; 9 nucleotides match TRBD2. This CDR3 comprises 16 residues. V was pared by 0 bases and J by 2 bases, with 2 bases of the junction left unmatched. Germline assignment: CDR1 SGDLS and CDR2 YYNGEE. The CDR3 coding sequence is TGTGCCAGCAGCGTAGCTAGCGGGGCAAACACCGGGGAGCTGTTTTTT. Translated: CASSVASGANTGELFF.

The J gene is TRBJ1-2, the V gene TRBV27; a possible D gene is TRBD1 (5 bases). V was clipped by 6 bases and J by 5 bases, with 7 bases between them. The CDR3 covers 11 residues. Germline V CDR1 and CDR2: MNHEY, SMNVEV (reference sequence). CDR3 DNA sequence: TGTGCCAGCAGCTCAGGGTATGGCTACACCTTC. Translated, it gives CASSSGYGYTF.

This clone showed up just a few times. Other DNA sequences in the same sample also yield this CDR3. The V gene is TRBV9, the J gene TRBJ2-1; the match to TRBD2 covers 11 bases. With V trimmed by 0 bases and J by 4 bases, 0 bases remained unmatched. This CDR3 has 15 residues. CDR1 is SGDLS and CDR2 is YYNGEE in the germline V gene. This CDR3 reads CASSVASGGYNEQFF. CDR3 coding DNA: TGTGCCAGCAGCGTAGCTAGCGGGGGGTACAATGAGCAGTTCTTC.

This chain uses TRBV10-3 with TRBJ2-5; the match to TRBD1 covers 10 bases. V gave up 8 bases and J gave up 5 bases; unmatched junction bases: 8. This CDR3 comprises 14 residues. Germline V gene lookup returns CDR1 ENHRY and CDR2 SYGVKD. The CDR3 here is CAIFDGGQGETQYF. CDR3 bases: TGTGCCATCTTCGATGGGGGACAGGGGGAGACCCAGTACTTC.

This chain joins TRBV28 and TRBJ2-7; D is perhaps TRBD1 (5 bases). This CDR3 region has 15 residues. The ends were cut back, 7 bases at V and 4 bases at J, with 20 bases in the middle. Germline lookup yields CDR1 MDHEN and CDR2 SYDVKM. The CDR3 DNA reads TGTGCCAGCAAATTCTCCGGGTCAGGGTGGTACGAGCAGTACTTC. Protein product: CASKFSGSGWYEQYF.

V gene TRBV29-1 combines with J gene TRBJ2-1; 13 nucleotides agree with TRBD2. Germline values: CDR1 SQVTM, CDR2 ANQGSEA. This CDR3 contains 17 residues. The trim removed 7 bases at V and 2 bases at J, leaving 11 bases unmatched. The CDR3: CSAKILAGGSPYNEQFF. The CDR3 nucleotides read TGCAGCGCCAAAATACTAGCGGGAGGGTCCCCCTACAATGAGCAGTTCTTC.

The chain couples TRBV6-5 to TRBJ2-7, with D possibly being TRBD1 (5 bases). This CDR3 is 13 amino acids long. Trimming left V 7 bases short and J 2 bases short, with 12 bases between. Germline V CDR1 and CDR2: MNHEY, SVGAGI. The CDR3 spells CASKKGQTYEQYF. In DNA, the CDR3 is TGTGCCAGCAAAAAGGGGCAAACCTACGAGCAGTACTTC.

As DNA, the CDR3 is TGTGCCATCCGGGACTTGCAAGACACAGATACGCAGTATTTT. Encoded protein: CAIRDLQDTDTQYF. The chain uses TRBV10-3 and TRBJ2-3; tentative D call: TRBD2 (6 bases). Germline V gene lookup returns CDR1 ENHRY and CDR2 SYGVKD. Trimming cost V 8 bases and J 2 bases, with 14 bases left between them. This CDR3 is 14 amino acids long.

This clone appeared a single time. The rearrangement links TRBV25-1 to TRBJ2-1, with TRBD2 matching over 11 bases. The CDR3 covers 17 residues. With 5 bases clipped from V and 5 bases from J, the junction kept 11 bases outside the gene matches. CDR1 is MGHDK and CDR2 is SYGVNS in the germline V gene. CDR3 DNA: TGTGCCAGCAGTTCAACTAGCGGGAGTTGGGTTCACAATGAGCAGTTCTTC. Translation gives CASSSTSGSWVHNEQFF.

The sample holds a few counts of this clone. The CDR3: CSVGGRNNEQFF. The CDR3 coding sequence is TGCAGCGTGGGGGGACGGAATAATGAGCAGTTCTTC. The V call is TRBV29-1, the J call TRBJ2-1, with a tentative D call TRBD2 (6 bases). With 6 bases removed from V and 7 bases from J, the gap between germline ends came to 13 bases. The CDR3 is 12 amino acids. Per the germline V gene, CDR1 is SQVTM and CDR2 is ANQGSEA.

This clone was detected once. This rearrangement joins TRBV9 to TRBJ2-1; D is possibly TRBD1 (6 bases). Trimming stripped 0 bases from V and 1 base from J, with 11 bases between. Looked up from germline, CDR1 is SGDLS and CDR2 is YYNGEE. The CDR3 contains 16 residues. CDR3 nucleotide sequence: TGTGCCAGCAGCGTAGCTGGGACAATTTCCTACAATGAGCAGTTCTTC. Its translation: CASSVAGTISYNEQFF.

The CDR3 here is CASSLMSSGSTDEQFF. The CDR3 DNA is TGTGCCAGCAGCTTAATGTCTAGCGGGAGCACGGATGAGCAGTTCTTC. V gene TRBV7-3 combines with J gene TRBJ2-1; 10 bases are shared with TRBD2. V lost 1 base and J lost 8; bases outside the gene matches: 8. The CDR3 spans 16 residues. Germline V gives CDR1 SGHTA, CDR2 FQGTGA.

J is TRBJ2-3 and V is TRBV15; D is undetermined. Germline assignment: CDR1 LNHNV and CDR2 YYDKDF (reference sequence). The V end lost 1 base, the J end lost 0 bases, and 8 bases lay between the germline ends. CDR3 size: 15 residues. The chain's CDR3 is CATSRVTSSTDTQYF. The DNA of the CDR3 is TGTGCCACCAGCAGAGTTACTTCTAGCACAGATACGCAGTATTTT.

For this clone: At one of its ends the junction is not consistent with the germline gene, which may arise from a read error. In the same sample, other DNA sequences code for this CDR3. The genes are TRBV5-6 and TRBJ2-2, with a tentative D call TRBD2 (5 bases). CDR1 and CDR2 from the germline V gene are SGHDT and YYEEEE. The CDR3 has 13 residues. The CDR3 DNA sequence: TGTGCCAGCAGCCGAGCCCCCGACGGGGAGCTGTTCTTT. It specifies CASSRAPDGELFF. The whole variable domain, filled in from reference TRBV5-6 and TRBJ2-2, reads DAGVTQSPTHLIKTRGQQVTLRCSPKSGHDTVSWYQQALGQGPQFIFQYYEEEERQRGNFPDRFSGHQFPNYSSELNVNALLLGDSALYLCASSRAPDGELFFGEGSRLTVL.

This clone was observed once. This chain connects TRBV5-6 to TRBJ2-3, with a possible D match to TRBD2 (5 bases). Germline assignment: CDR1 SGHDT and CDR2 YYEEEE. Trimming left V 2 bases short and J 2 bases short, with 9 bases between. This CDR3 is built from 14 residues. As DNA, the CDR3 is TGTGCCAGCAGCTTCGGGGAATTCACAGATACGCAGTATTTT. As protein: CASSFGEFTDTQYF.

V and J are TRBV21-1 and TRBJ1-5; the DNA was not compared with TRBD1, the D call given in the table. TRBV21-1 counts as a pseudogene. CDR3 length equals 17 residues. CDR3 in amino acids: CASNLPQGDGSNQPQHF. The CDR3 region has the DNA TGTGCCAGCAACCTTCCTCAGGGGGACGGGAGCAATCAGCCCCAGCATTTT.

This clone has more than one count but fewer than ten. The chain is built from TRBV10-1 and TRBJ2-7; D unclear. Germline CDR1 is WNHNN and CDR2 is SYGVQD (reference sequence). With 6 bases removed from V and 2 bases from J, the gap between germline ends came to 8 bases. This CDR3 spans 12 amino acids. The CDR3 sequence is CASRRKPYEQYF. CDR3 coding DNA: TGCGCCAGCAGACGTAAGCCCTACGAGCAGTACTTC.

The chain joins TRBV11-2 to TRBJ2-3; possible D gene TRBD2, 6 bases. The CDR3 has 12 amino acids. Trimming shortened V by 4 bases and J by 4 bases, and 6 bases separated the two germline ends. Germline assignment: CDR1 SGHAT and CDR2 FQNNGV. CDR3 region: CASSSGADTQYF. The CDR3 DNA sequence: TGTGCCAGCAGCTCGGGGGCAGATACGCAGTATTTT.